The clone carrying this T cell receptor (beta chain) showed up just once. Its antigen is as yet unknown. Clones were read by immunoSEQ multiplex PCR, and TCRdb kept only the in-frame ones, dropping some. The sample records 55,000 to 75,000 clones, more than 75% being singletons. This specimen belongs to a study of OX40 agonist ivuxolimab in advanced cancers. About the research overall: Every 2 weeks, ivuxolimab was infused into the patients intravenously at between 0.01 and 10 mg/kg.

The length of the CDR3 is 13 residues. General study points: Relative to CD4+ cells, CD8+ T cells on average had more expanded clones.

The sample was CD4+ or CD8+ T cells sorted from blood, taken in a trial of the OX40 agonist ivuxolimab. The J gene is TRBJ2-7, the V gene TRBV21-1; the table gives TRBD1 as D, unverified against the DNA. TRBV21-1 is a listed pseudogene. The sequence was obtained from an adult with an advanced solid tumor such as melanoma, head and neck, liver or kidney cancer. The CDR3 is CASSSTGAEEQYV. As DNA, the CDR3 is TGTGCCAGCAGCTCGACAGGGGCCGAGGAGCAGTACGTC.